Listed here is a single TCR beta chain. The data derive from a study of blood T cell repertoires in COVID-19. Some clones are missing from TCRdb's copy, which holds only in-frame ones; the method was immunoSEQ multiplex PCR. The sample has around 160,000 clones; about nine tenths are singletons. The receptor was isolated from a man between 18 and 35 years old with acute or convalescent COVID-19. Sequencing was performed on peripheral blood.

CDR3 loop: CASSSLIQQGLDEKLFF. CDR3 bases: TGTGCCAGCAGTTCCCTAATCCAACAGGGCCTGGATGAAAAACTGTTTTTT. The J gene is TRBJ1-4, the V gene TRBV27; D might be TRBD1 (6 bases). V was cut by 4 bases and J by 6 bases, with 21 bases left in between. Germline V CDR1 and CDR2: MNHEY, SMNVEV (reference sequence). The CDR3 consists of 17 residues.